Listed below are T cell receptor beta chains from one sample, sequenced in a study of T cells after yellow fever vaccination. TCRdb re-analysed the 5' RACE reads in MiXCR, keeping a single row per CDR3 protein. Of some 340,000 distinct CDR3 sequences in the sample, 4.1% are singletons; the top ten hold 20% to 25%. The sequences come from PBMCs, collected 5 days after the yellow fever booster vaccination. All receptors derive from a man aged 18 to 35 who received the YFV17D yellow fever vaccine. CDR3s include the opening cysteine and the closing phenylalanine or tryptophan. The D gene is left open where the match is weak. The listing skips clone size in some rows; elsewhere it reads once, few, many or a size class.

v_gene: TRBV20-1
j_gene: TRBJ2-3
d_gene: TRBD1
abundance: NA
CDR3nt: TGCAGTGCTAGAGAGGGGACAGGCACAGATACGCAGTATTTT
CDR3aa: CSAREGTGTDTQYF

v_gene: TRBV7-9
j_gene: TRBJ1-4
d_gene: NA
abundance: few
CDR3nt: TGTGCCAGCAGCTCCCTTGGGAAACTGTTTTTT
CDR3aa: CASSSLGKLFF

v_gene: TRBV27
j_gene: TRBJ2-1
d_gene: TRBD1
abundance: many
CDR3nt: TGTGCCAGCAGTTCCCACAGGGGGCGGGAGCAGTTCTTC
CDR3aa: CASSSHRGREQFF

v_gene: TRBV12-3/TRBV12-4
j_gene: TRBJ1-1
d_gene: TRBD1
abundance: few
CDR3nt: TGTGCCAGCAGTTCTCAGGACAGGGCCAATGAAGCTTTCTTT
CDR3aa: CASSSQDRANEAFF

v_gene: TRBV9
j_gene: TRBJ1-3
d_gene: NA
abundance: NA
CDR3nt: TGTGCCAGCAGCGTAGTCTCGGGTGGAAACACCATATATTTT
CDR3aa: CASSVVSGGNTIYF

v_gene: TRBV6-5
j_gene: TRBJ2-7
d_gene: NA
abundance: few
CDR3nt: TGTGCCAGCAGATCGACTAATTCCTACGAGCAGTACTTC
CDR3aa: CASRSTNSYEQYF

v_gene: TRBV6-5
j_gene: TRBJ1-3
d_gene: NA
abundance: few
CDR3nt: TGTGCCAGCAGTTACTCAATCTCCCCAACGGGAAACACCATATATTTT
CDR3aa: CASSYSISPTGNTIYF

v_gene: TRBV7-3
j_gene: TRBJ2-1
d_gene: TRBD2
abundance: NA
CDR3nt: TGTGCCAGCAGCTCCCGTCCGCGGGGGGGTAGCTCCTACAATGAGCAGTTCTTC
CDR3aa: CASSSRPRGGSSYNEQFF

v_gene: TRBV5-1
j_gene: TRBJ2-5
d_gene: NA
abundance: few
CDR3nt: TGCGCCAGCATCCCAGGCGAAGACCAAGAGACCCAGTACTTC
CDR3aa: CASIPGEDQETQYF

v_gene: TRBV6-6
j_gene: TRBJ2-1
d_gene: TRBD2
abundance: few
CDR3nt: TGTGCCAGCAGTTATCTAGCGGGGGAACTCAATGAGCAGTTCTTC
CDR3aa: CASSYLAGELNEQFF

v_gene: TRBV7-2
j_gene: TRBJ2-3
d_gene: TRBD2
abundance: few
CDR3nt: TGTGCCAGCAGCTTAGGTAGTTTAGCGGGGGCTGGAGATACGCAGTATTTT
CDR3aa: CASSLGSLAGAGDTQYF

v_gene: TRBV28
j_gene: TRBJ2-2
d_gene: TRBD1
abundance: many
CDR3nt: TGTGCCAGCAGCCCGGACAGGGTGGCCACCGGGGAGCTGTTTTTT
CDR3aa: CASSPDRVATGELFF

v_gene: TRBV5-1
j_gene: TRBJ2-2
d_gene: NA
abundance: many
CDR3nt: TGCGCCAGCGGGCCAAGGAACACCGGGGAGCTGTTTTTT
CDR3aa: CASGPRNTGELFF

v_gene: TRBV5-1
j_gene: TRBJ1-4
d_gene: NA
abundance: many
CDR3nt: TGCGCCAGCAGCGGTGGCTACAGCCTTCACACGGAAAAACTGTTTTTT
CDR3aa: CASSGGYSLHTEKLFF

v_gene: TRBV30
j_gene: TRBJ2-5
d_gene: NA
abundance: few
CDR3nt: TGTGCCTGGACCAGGAGGGGGACAGAAAGCTTC
CDR3aa: CAWTRRGTESF

v_gene: TRBV5-1
j_gene: TRBJ2-1
d_gene: TRBD2
abundance: few
CDR3nt: TGCGCCAGCAGCTTGGGCGGGGGAGACGGTGAGCAGTTCTTC
CDR3aa: CASSLGGGDGEQFF

v_gene: TRBV12-3/TRBV12-4
j_gene: TRBJ1-5
d_gene: NA
abundance: NA
CDR3nt: TGTGCCAGCAGCCCCCAGTCCGGGGAGTCCAATCAGCCCCAGCATTTT
CDR3aa: CASSPQSGESNQPQHF

v_gene: TRBV7-9
j_gene: TRBJ1-4
d_gene: NA
abundance: few
CDR3nt: TGTGCCAGCAGCTTCGCGGCATTCGGGAATGAAAAACTGTTTTTT
CDR3aa: CASSFAAFGNEKLFF

v_gene: TRBV28
j_gene: TRBJ2-7
d_gene: NA
abundance: NA
CDR3nt: TGTGCCAGCAGCTACCTCTCCGAGCAGTACTTC
CDR3aa: CASSYLSEQYF

v_gene: TRBV25-1
j_gene: TRBJ2-7
d_gene: NA
abundance: many
CDR3nt: TGTGCCAGCAGCCGACCTGGGGGCCCAGAGCAGTACTTC
CDR3aa: CASSRPGGPEQYF

v_gene: TRBV28
j_gene: TRBJ1-1
d_gene: TRBD1
abundance: NA
CDR3nt: TGTGCCAGCAGGACAGGGAGCACTGAAGCTTTCTTT
CDR3aa: CASRTGSTEAFF

v_gene: TRBV7-8
j_gene: TRBJ2-1
d_gene: TRBD1
abundance: few
CDR3nt: TGTGCCAGCAGCTTTACAGGGGTCAATGAGCAGTTCTTC
CDR3aa: CASSFTGVNEQFF

v_gene: TRBV7-2
j_gene: TRBJ1-2
d_gene: NA
abundance: many
CDR3nt: TGTGCCAGCAGCCTCAGTGCGGGGGATACCTATGGCTACACCTTC
CDR3aa: CASSLSAGDTYGYTF

v_gene: TRBV5-5
j_gene: TRBJ2-1
d_gene: TRBD2
abundance: many
CDR3nt: TGTGCCAGCAGCTTAAAGGGACTATCCTTGGAGCAGTTCTTC
CDR3aa: CASSLKGLSLEQFF

v_gene: TRBV3-1
j_gene: TRBJ2-5
d_gene: TRBD2
abundance: few
CDR3nt: TGTGCCAGCAGCCAAGATCCCCGGCGGCTAGCGGGGAGGTACCAAGAGACCCAGTACTTC
CDR3aa: CASSQDPRRLAGRYQETQYF

v_gene: TRBV7-2
j_gene: TRBJ2-1
d_gene: NA
abundance: few
CDR3nt: TGTGCCAGCAGCTTAGCGGGTCTAGCGTTCTCGGGCAATGAGCAGTTCTTC
CDR3aa: CASSLAGLAFSGNEQFF

v_gene: TRBV6-5
j_gene: TRBJ1-1
d_gene: NA
abundance: NA
CDR3nt: TGTGCCAGCAGCCCCGTGGCAGGGACGAACACTGAAGCTTTCTTT
CDR3aa: CASSPVAGTNTEAFF

v_gene: TRBV9
j_gene: TRBJ1-2
d_gene: NA
abundance: many
CDR3nt: TGTGCCAGCAGCGTAGCTGTGACACCTAACTATGGCTACACCTTC
CDR3aa: CASSVAVTPNYGYTF

v_gene: TRBV19
j_gene: TRBJ1-5
d_gene: TRBD1
abundance: few
CDR3nt: TGTGCCAGTAGTATAGTCTCAGGGACAGCCTATCAGCCCCAGCATTTT
CDR3aa: CASSIVSGTAYQPQHF

v_gene: TRBV12-5
j_gene: TRBJ1-2
d_gene: NA
abundance: few
CDR3nt: TGTGCTAGTGGTTTTTCAGGCTATGGCTACACCTTC
CDR3aa: CASGFSGYGYTF

v_gene: TRBV6-5
j_gene: TRBJ2-1
d_gene: NA
abundance: few
CDR3nt: TGTGCCAGCAGTTACTCCGGGACAACTTACAATGAGCAGTTCTTC
CDR3aa: CASSYSGTTYNEQFF